This note documents a single T cell receptor beta chain sequence. The data derive from a study of blood T cell repertoires in COVID-19. The overall study: Specimens from acute and convalescent COVID-19 originated in the United States, Italy and Spain. Nucleic acid was either cDNA or gDNA, and it came from T cells, B-cell-depleted T cells, or PBMCs.

The CDR3 extends over 19 amino acids. V shed 5 bases and J 1 base; nucleotides not matched to a gene: 13. The germline gives CDR1 KGHDR, CDR2 SFDVKD. In the authors' workflow: Amplified reference gene primers provided the basis for estimating nucleated cell counts. Generated by immunoSEQ multiplex PCR, the TCRdb table keeps only in-frame clones and is missing some. The V and J calls and clone size are taken from that table; D and trimming were inferred from the DNA. The sample records 110,000 to 150,000 clones, approximately 80% being singletons. The chain joins TRBV24-1 to TRBJ1-1, with 12 bases lining up with TRBD1. This receptor was identified in a human donor in a cohort sampled during active COVID-19. The specimen sequenced was peripheral blood. CDR3 nucleotide sequence: TGTGCCACCAGTGTTTTCCTTCCGGGACAGGGGGCGGAGAACACTGAAGCTTTCTTT. Translation gives CATSVFLPGQGAENTEAFF.